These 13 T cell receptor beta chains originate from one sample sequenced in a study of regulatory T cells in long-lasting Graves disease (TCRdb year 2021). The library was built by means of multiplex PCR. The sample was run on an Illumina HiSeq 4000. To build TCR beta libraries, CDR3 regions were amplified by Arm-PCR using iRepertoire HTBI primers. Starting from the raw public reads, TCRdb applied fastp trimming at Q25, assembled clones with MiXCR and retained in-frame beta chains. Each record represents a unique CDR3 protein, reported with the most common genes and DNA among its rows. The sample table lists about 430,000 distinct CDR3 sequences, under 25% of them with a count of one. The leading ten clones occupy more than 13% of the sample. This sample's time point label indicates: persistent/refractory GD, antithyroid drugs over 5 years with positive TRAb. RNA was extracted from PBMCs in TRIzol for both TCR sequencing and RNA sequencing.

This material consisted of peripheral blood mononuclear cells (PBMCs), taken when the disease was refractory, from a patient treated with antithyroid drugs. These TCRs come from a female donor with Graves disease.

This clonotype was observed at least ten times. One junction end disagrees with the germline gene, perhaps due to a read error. CDR3 DNA: TGTGCCAGCCGTGACCCGGGAAAGAATGAAAAACTGTTTTTT. Translation: CASRDPGKNEKLFF. The chain uses TRBV2 and TRBJ1-4; no definite D call. The length of the CDR3 is 14 residues. The germline CDR1 and CDR2 sequences are SNHLY and FYNNEI.

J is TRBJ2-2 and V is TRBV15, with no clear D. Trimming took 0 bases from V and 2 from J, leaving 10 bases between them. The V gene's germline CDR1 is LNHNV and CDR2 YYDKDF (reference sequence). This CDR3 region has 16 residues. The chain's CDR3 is CATSRDFGLNTGELFF. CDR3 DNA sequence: TGTGCCACCAGCAGAGATTTCGGGCTAAACACCGGGGAGCTGTTTTTT. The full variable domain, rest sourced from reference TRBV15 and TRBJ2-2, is DAMVIQNPRYQVTQFGKPVTLSCSQTLNHNVMYWYQQKSSQAPKLLFHYYDKDFNNEADTPDNFQSRRPNTSFCFLDIRSPGLGDTAMYLCATSRDFGLNTGELFFGEGSRLTVL.

CDR3 sequence (DNA): TGTGCCAGCAGCTTAACTATGACTAGCAGCGGTGAGCAGTTCTTC. Its translation: CASSLTMTSSGEQFF. This sequence joins TRBV7-3 and TRBJ2-1, with TRBD2 matching over 7 bases. The germline V gene encodes CDR1 SGHTA and CDR2 FQGTGA. The CDR3 totals 15 residues. Unmatched junction bases numbered 8, after V lost 0 bases and J lost 9 bases.

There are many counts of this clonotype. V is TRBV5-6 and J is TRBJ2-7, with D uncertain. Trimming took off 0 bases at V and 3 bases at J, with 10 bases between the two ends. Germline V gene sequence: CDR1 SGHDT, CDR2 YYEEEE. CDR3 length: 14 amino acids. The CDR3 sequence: CASSLATWDYEQYF. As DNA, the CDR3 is TGTGCCAGCAGCTTGGCGACGTGGGACTACGAGCAGTACTTC.

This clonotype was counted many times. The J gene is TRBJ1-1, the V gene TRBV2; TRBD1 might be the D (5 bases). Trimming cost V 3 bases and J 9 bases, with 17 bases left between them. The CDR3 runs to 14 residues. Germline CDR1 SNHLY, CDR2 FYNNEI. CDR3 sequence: CASSDPARGVKAFF. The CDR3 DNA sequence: TGTGCCAGCAGTGATCCGGCTCGGGGGGTTAAAGCTTTCTTT.

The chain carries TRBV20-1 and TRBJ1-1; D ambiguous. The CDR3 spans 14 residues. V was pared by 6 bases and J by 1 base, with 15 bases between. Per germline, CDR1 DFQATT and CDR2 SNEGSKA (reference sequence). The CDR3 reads CSADEGSGNTEAFF. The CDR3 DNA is TGCAGTGCCGATGAAGGGTCAGGGAACACTGAAGCTTTCTTT.

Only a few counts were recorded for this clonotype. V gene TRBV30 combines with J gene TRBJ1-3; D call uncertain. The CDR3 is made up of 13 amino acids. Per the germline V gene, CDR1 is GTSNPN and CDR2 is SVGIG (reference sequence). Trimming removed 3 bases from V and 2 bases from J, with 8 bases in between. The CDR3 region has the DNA TGTGCCTGGAGCCCCGGGACTGGAAACACCATATATTTT. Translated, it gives CAWSPGTGNTIYF.

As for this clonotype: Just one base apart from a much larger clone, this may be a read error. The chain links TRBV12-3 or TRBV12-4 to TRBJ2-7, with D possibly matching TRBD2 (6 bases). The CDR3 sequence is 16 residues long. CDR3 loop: CAGSLGGAGGIYEQYF. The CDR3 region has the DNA TGTGCCGGCAGTCTCGGTGGAGCGGGTGGGATCTACGAGCAGTACTTC.

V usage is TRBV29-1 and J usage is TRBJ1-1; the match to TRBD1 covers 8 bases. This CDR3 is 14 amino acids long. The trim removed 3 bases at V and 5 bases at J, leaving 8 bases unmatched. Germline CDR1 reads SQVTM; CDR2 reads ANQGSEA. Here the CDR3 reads CSVESQGARTEAFF. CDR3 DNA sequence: TGCAGCGTTGAGAGCCAGGGGGCAAGGACTGAAGCTTTCTTT.

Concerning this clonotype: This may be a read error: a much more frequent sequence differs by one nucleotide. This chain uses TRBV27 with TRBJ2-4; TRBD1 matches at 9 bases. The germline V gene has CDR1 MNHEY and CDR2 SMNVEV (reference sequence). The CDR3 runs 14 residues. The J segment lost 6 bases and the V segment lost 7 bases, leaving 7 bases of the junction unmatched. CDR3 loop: CASNQGQGLNIQYF. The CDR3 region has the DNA TGTGCCAGCAACCAGGGACAGGGACTAAACATTCAGTACTTC.

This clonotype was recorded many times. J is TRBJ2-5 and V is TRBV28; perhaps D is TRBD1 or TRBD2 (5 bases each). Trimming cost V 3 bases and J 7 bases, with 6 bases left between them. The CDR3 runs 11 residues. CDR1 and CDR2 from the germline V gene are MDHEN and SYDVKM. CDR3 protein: CASSFGGTQYF. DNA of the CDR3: TGTGCCAGCAGTTTTGGGGGGACCCAGTACTTC.

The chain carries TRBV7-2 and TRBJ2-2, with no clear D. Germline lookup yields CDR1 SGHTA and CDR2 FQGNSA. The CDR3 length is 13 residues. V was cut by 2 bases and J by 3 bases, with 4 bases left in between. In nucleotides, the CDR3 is TGTGCCAGCAGCTTATGGGACACCGGGGAGCTGTTTTTT. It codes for CASSLWDTGELFF.

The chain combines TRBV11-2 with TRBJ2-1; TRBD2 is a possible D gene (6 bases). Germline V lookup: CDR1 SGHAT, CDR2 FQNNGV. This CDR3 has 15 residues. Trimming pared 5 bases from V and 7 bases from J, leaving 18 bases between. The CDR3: CASSRGGARRNEQFF. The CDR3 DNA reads TGTGCCAGCAGCCGAGGAGGGGCCAGGAGGAATGAGCAGTTCTTC.